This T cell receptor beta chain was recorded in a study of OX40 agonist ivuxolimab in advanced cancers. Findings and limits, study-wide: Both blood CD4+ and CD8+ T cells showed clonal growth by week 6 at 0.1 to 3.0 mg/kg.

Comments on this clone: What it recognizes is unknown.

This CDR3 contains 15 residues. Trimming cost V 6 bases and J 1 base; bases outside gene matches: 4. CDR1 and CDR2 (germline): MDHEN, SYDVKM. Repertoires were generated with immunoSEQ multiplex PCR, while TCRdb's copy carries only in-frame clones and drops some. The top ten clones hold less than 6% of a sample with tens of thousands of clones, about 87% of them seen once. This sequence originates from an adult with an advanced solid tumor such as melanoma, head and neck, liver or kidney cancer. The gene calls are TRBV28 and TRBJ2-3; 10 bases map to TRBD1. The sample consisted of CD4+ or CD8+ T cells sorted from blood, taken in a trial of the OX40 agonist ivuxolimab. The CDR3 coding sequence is TGTGCCAGCAGGACAGGGGGCGCGGGCACAGATACGCAGTATTTT. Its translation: CASRTGGAGTDTQYF. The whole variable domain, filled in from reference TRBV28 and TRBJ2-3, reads DVKVTQSSRYLVKRTGEKVFLECVQDMDHENMFWYRQDPGLGLRLIYFSYDVKMKEKGDIPEGYSVSREKKERFSLILESASTNQTSMYLCASRTGGAGTDTQYFGPGTRLTVL.